These 29 T cell receptor beta chains share one sample of origin, sequenced in a study of blood T cell repertoires in COVID-19. Clones were sequenced by immunoSEQ multiplex PCR, and TCRdb holds only the in-frame ones, with some missing. The top ten hold roughly 10% of the sample, which has approximately 50,000 clones, over 75% seen once. The sequenced sample was peripheral blood. The source of these receptors is an elderly man with COVID-19, enrolled during active disease.

The chain employs TRBV3-1 (or the pseudogene TRBV3-2) and TRBJ1-2, with D perhaps TRBD1 (5 bases). The CDR3 runs to 12 residues. Trimming stripped 4 bases from V and 4 bases from J, with 7 bases between. The V gene's germline CDR1 is LGHDT and CDR2 YNNKEL (reference sequence). DNA of the CDR3: TGTGCCAGCAGCCCAGGGTTCTATGGCTACACCTTC. Its protein is CASSPGFYGYTF.

V is TRBV19 and J is TRBJ1-1, with unresolved D. The germline V gene encodes CDR1 LNHDA and CDR2 SQIVND (reference sequence). The CDR3 has 15 amino acids. Trimming removed 4 bases from V and 1 base from J, with 13 bases in between. CDR3 bases: TGTGCCAGTAGTAAGGCCTGGGAGACGAACACTGAAGCTTTCTTT. Amino acid sequence: CASSKAWETNTEAFF.

The sample holds a few counts of this clone. V gene TRBV10-1 combines with J gene TRBJ2-3; no clear D. The CDR3 contains 16 residues. Per germline, CDR1 WNHNN and CDR2 SYGVQD (reference sequence). V lost 8 bases and J lost 4, with 22 bases in between. The CDR3 is CASALPRHLEADTQYF. The CDR3, as DNA: TGCGCCAGCGCCCTCCCCCGACACTTAGAAGCAGATACGCAGTATTTT.

The V and J genes are TRBV6-7 and TRBJ1-3; D might be TRBD1 (5 bases). TRBV6-7 is placed among ORFs of uncertain function. V was trimmed by 6 bases and J by 0 bases, leaving 9 bases between them. This CDR3 comprises 14 residues. The CDR3: CASSVTVSGNTIYF. CDR3 sequence (DNA): TGTGCCAGCAGCGTGACAGTCTCTGGAAACACCATATATTTT.

The chain combines TRBV6-5 with TRBJ2-3, with a weak D call TRBD2 (6 bases). Trimming took off 5 bases at V and 0 bases at J, with 9 bases between the two ends. CDR1 and CDR2 (germline): MNHEY, SVGAGI. The CDR3 totals 14 residues. CDR3 bases: TGTGCCAGCAGTACGACTAGTAGCACAGATACGCAGTATTTT. Protein sequence: CASSTTSSTDTQYF.

V and J are TRBV4-1 and TRBJ1-2; D remains unclear. The germline V gene encodes CDR1 MGHRA and CDR2 YSYEKL. V was shortened by 0 bases and J by 0 bases, with 8 bases between the two germline ends. The CDR3 extends over 15 amino acids. The CDR3 is CASSQDSAANYGYTF. Written as DNA, the CDR3 is TGCGCCAGCAGCCAAGATTCGGCGGCTAACTATGGCTACACCTTC.

This sequence joins TRBV5-1 and TRBJ1-1; tentatively, D is TRBD1 (5 bases). Trimming removed 0 bases from V and 8 bases from J, with 14 bases in between. CDR1 and CDR2 (germline): SGHRS, YFSETQ. CDR3 length: 14 amino acids. The CDR3 coding sequence is TGCGCCAGCAGCTTGGATGGCCAGGGTGGAGAAGCTTTCTTT. Its translation is CASSLDGQGGEAFF.

The DNA for the CDR3 is TGTGCCAGTAGTATGGAGAAACAGCGGGAGATTCCGCATGAGCAGTTCTTC. This sequence encodes CASSMEKQREIPHEQFF. The chain combines TRBV19 with TRBJ2-1; TRBD2 agrees at 8 bases. CDR1 and CDR2 from the germline V gene are LNHDA and SQIVND (reference sequence). This CDR3 comprises 17 residues. Trimming took 3 bases from V and 8 from J; bases not matched to a gene: 15.

The chain employs TRBV9 and TRBJ1-1; tentative D call: TRBD1 (6 bases). Per the germline V gene, CDR1 is SGDLS and CDR2 is YYNGEE. The V and J ends lost 0 bases and 10 bases respectively, with 13 bases between them. The CDR3 sequence is 13 residues long. This CDR3 reads CASSVAGEGAAFF. The CDR3 coding sequence is TGTGCCAGCAGCGTAGCAGGGGAAGGGGCAGCTTTCTTT.

A few counts support this clone. The chain is built from TRBV21-1 and TRBJ1-1. TRBV21-1 is noted as a pseudogene. The CDR3 runs to 15 residues. DNA for the CDR3: TGTGCCAGCAGCAAGGAAAGGGGAGGGAACACTGAAGCTTTCTTT. This codes for CASSKERGGNTEAFF.

V and J are TRBV7-9 and TRBJ1-1, with a weak D call TRBD1 (5 bases). This CDR3 has 13 residues. Germline CDR1 reads SEHNR; CDR2 reads FQNEAQ (reference sequence). Trimming removed 6 bases at V and 1 base at J, with 9 bases between. The CDR3 is CASRRQGNTEAFF. CDR3 coding DNA: TGTGCCAGCAGACGTCAGGGGAACACTGAAGCTTTCTTT. The entire variable domain, with the rest obtained from reference TRBV7-9 and TRBJ1-1, is as follows: DTGVSQNPRHKITKRGQNVTFRCDPISEHNRLYWYRQTLGQGPEFLTYFQNEAQLEKSRLLSDRFSAERPKGSFSTLEIQRTEQGDSAMYLCASRRQGNTEAFFGQGTRLTVV.

This clone was detected once. V gene TRBV5-4 combines with J gene TRBJ2-2, with a weak D call TRBD1 (5 bases). V was cut by 4 bases and J by 7 bases, with 11 bases left in between. This CDR3 is built from 13 residues. Germline V CDR1 and CDR2: SGHNT, YYREEE (reference sequence). CDR3 in amino acids: CASSLQGLGELFF. The DNA for the CDR3 is TGTGCCAGCAGCCTGCAGGGTCTCGGGGAGCTGTTTTTT.

This clone has just a few counts. The chain carries TRBV9 and TRBJ2-3; 11 nucleotides match TRBD1. Germline CDR1 SGDLS, CDR2 YYNGEE. CDR3 length: 17 residues. V lost 2 bases, J lost 5 bases, and 10 bases stayed unmatched. The CDR3 sequence is CASSVQSGTGGGDTQYF. The CDR3 DNA follows: TGTGCCAGCAGCGTGCAATCCGGGACAGGGGGAGGAGATACGCAGTATTTT.

This clone has a single count. This rearrangement joins TRBV18 to TRBJ2-7; 11 nucleotides align to TRBD1. CDR1 KGHSH and CDR2 LQKENI come from the germline V gene. Germline trimming cut 3 bases from V and 3 bases from J; bases unmatched to any gene: 1. The CDR3 totals 14 residues. The CDR3 DNA sequence: TGTGCCAGCTCACCGGGACAGGGGGTCTACGAGCAGTACTTC. This codes for CASSPGQGVYEQYF.

V and J are TRBV14 and TRBJ1-5, with TRBD1 matching 7 bases. J was trimmed by 0 bases and V by 0 bases; bases with no gene match: 14. The CDR3 consists of 20 residues. CDR1 is SGHDN, CDR2 FVKESK, per germline. The CDR3 nucleotides read TGTGCCAGCAGCCAAGAGGAGCGAGCACGGGACAGCGATAGCAATCAGCCCCAGCATTTT. This sequence encodes CASSQEERARDSDSNQPQHF.

CDR3 bases: TGTGCCTGGAGTGTAAGTAGGAGGGGCCAGCCCCAGCATTTT. It translates to CAWSVSRRGQPQHF. The genes are TRBV30 and TRBJ1-5; tentatively, D is TRBD1 (5 bases). This CDR3 has 14 residues. With 0 bases removed from V and 7 bases from J, the gap between germline ends came to 13 bases. CDR1 GTSNPN and CDR2 SVGIG come from the germline V gene (reference sequence).

V is TRBV19 and J is TRBJ2-4; TRBD1 agrees at 8 bases. Germline CDR1 and CDR2: LNHDA and SQIVND (reference sequence). Trimming cost V 5 bases and J 8 bases; bases outside gene matches: 8. This CDR3 is built from 14 residues. The CDR3 spells CASSAQGAGHIQYF. CDR3 nucleotide sequence: TGTGCCAGTAGTGCGCAGGGGGCCGGCCACATTCAGTACTTC.

This clone has a count of ten or more. J is TRBJ2-3 and V is TRBV7-9; TRBD1 aligns across 11 bases. J lost 1 base, V lost 4 bases, and 1 base had no gene match. This CDR3 has 15 amino acids. Germline lookup yields CDR1 SEHNR and CDR2 FQNEAQ (reference sequence). CDR3 amino acids: CASSSDRGRTDTQYF. For the CDR3, the DNA is TGTGCCAGCAGCTCGGACAGGGGGCGCACAGATACGCAGTATTTT.

The chain joins TRBV29-1 to TRBJ1-2; tentative D call: TRBD1 (5 bases). The CDR3 loop spans 14 amino acids. Trimming left V 6 bases short and J 0 bases short, with 14 bases between. Per germline, CDR1 SQVTM and CDR2 ANQGSEA. The CDR3 is CSVERDSSNYGYTF. CDR3 sequence (DNA): TGCAGCGTGGAAAGGGACTCCTCTAACTATGGCTACACCTTC.

The chain is built from TRBV5-1 and TRBJ1-4; D uncertain. In germline, CDR1 is SGHRS, CDR2 YFSETQ. The CDR3 spans 15 residues. V dropped 0 bases and J dropped 7 bases, with 13 bases sitting between them. CDR3 DNA: TGCGCCAGCAGCTTGGACGGCCGAAGCGGTGAAAAACTGTTTTTT. This encodes CASSLDGRSGEKLFF.

The rearrangement links TRBV6-5 to TRBJ1-2; D is perhaps TRBD1 (6 bases). The CDR3 is 15 residues long. With 3 bases removed from V and 1 base from J, the gap between germline ends came to 12 bases. Looked up from germline, CDR1 is MNHEY and CDR2 is SVGAGI. CDR3 in DNA: TGTGCCAGCAGTTATGAGGGCAGGGGTAACTATGGCTACACCTTC. Translating it yields CASSYEGRGNYGYTF.

This rearrangement joins TRBV12-5 to TRBJ2-1, with 8 nucleotides matching TRBD2. The CDR3 covers 15 residues. Germline trimming cut 7 bases from V and 2 bases from J; bases unmatched to any gene: 7. Germline-derived CDR1 and CDR2 are LGHNT and FRNRAP. The CDR3 loop reads CASVGRGEAYNEQFF. The CDR3 bases are TGTGCTAGTGTCGGGAGGGGCGAGGCCTACAATGAGCAGTTCTTC.

V is TRBV6-4 and J is TRBJ2-1; 8 bases map to TRBD1. Germline V gene sequence: CDR1 MRHNA, CDR2 SNTAGT. CDR3 length: 13 residues. V trimming: 6 bases; J trimming: 7 bases; junction bases outside the gene matches: 5. Written as DNA, the CDR3 is TGTGCCAGCAGAGAGCAGGGGGCTAATGAGCAGTTCTTC. Encoded protein: CASREQGANEQFF.

The rearrangement joins TRBV7-6 to TRBJ2-7, with no clear D. Germline CDR1 and CDR2: SGHVS and FNYEAQ. V was trimmed by 3 bases and J by 3 bases, leaving 9 bases between them. The length of the CDR3 is 13 residues. As DNA, the CDR3 is TGTGCCAGCAGCTTGGGCCCCAACTACGAGCAGTACTTC. The encoded protein is CASSLGPNYEQYF.

The rearrangement links TRBV7-2 to TRBJ2-1; a possible D gene is TRBD2 (6 bases). V was shortened by 5 bases and J by 7 bases, with 15 bases between the two germline ends. The CDR3 consists of 14 residues. Per germline, CDR1 SGHTA and CDR2 FQGNSA. CDR3 sequence (DNA): TGTGCCAGCAGCCTCCAATGGGGGGATAATGAGCAGTTCTTC. This translates into CASSLQWGDNEQFF.

The chain uses TRBV24-1 and TRBJ2-4; TRBD1 agrees at 9 bases. V shed 7 bases, J shed 5 bases, and the junction held 8 bases outside the gene matches. CDR3 length equals 15 residues. Germline V gene sequence: CDR1 KGHDR, CDR2 SFDVKD. In DNA, the CDR3 is TGTGCCACCAGCGGGACAGGGAATGAGGAAAACATTCAGTACTTC. Residues: CATSGTGNEENIQYF.

This chain uses TRBV2 with TRBJ2-7; 9 nucleotides align to TRBD1. The CDR3 contains 12 residues. CDR1 SNHLY and CDR2 FYNNEI come from the germline V gene. V trimming: 6 bases; J trimming: 5 bases; junction bases outside the gene matches: 2. CDR3 residues: CASRDRGDEQYV. CDR3 in DNA: TGTGCCAGCAGAGACAGGGGGGACGAGCAGTACGTC.

The rearrangement joins TRBV9 to TRBJ2-5, with 11 nucleotides matching TRBD2. Germline values: CDR1 SGDLS, CDR2 YYNGEE. V dropped 3 bases and J dropped 2; count of bases not matched to a gene: 6. This CDR3 has 16 amino acids. CDR3 loop: CASSDRLAGPQETQYF. The CDR3 coding sequence is TGTGCCAGCAGCGACCGACTAGCGGGACCTCAAGAGACCCAGTACTTC.

This clone was observed a few times. The gene calls are TRBV7-9 and TRBJ1-5, with TRBD1 matching over 8 bases. The CDR3 length is 16 residues. Germline V gives CDR1 SEHNR, CDR2 FQNEAQ (reference sequence). J lost 7 bases, V lost 4 bases, and 12 bases had no gene match. The CDR3 DNA sequence: TGTGCCAGCAGCTGGGGTTCCGGACAGGGTCAACAGCCCCAGCATTTT. Amino acids: CASSWGSGQGQQPQHF.